A single sample gave rise to the 25 T cell receptor beta chains below, sequenced in a study of cytomegalovirus exposure and HLA in healthy donors. The PCR contained 60 Vbeta and 13 Jbeta primers. Libraries were prepared by immunoSEQ multiplex PCR; TCRdb keeps only in-frame clonotypes and omits some of them. Counted here are roughly 98,000 clones, roughly 76% occurring once; the ten biggest clones make up roughly 2.5%. The specimen was PBMCs. Receptors originate from a man aged 50-59 years in good health and CMV-seronegative.

This clone was picked up a small number of times. This chain joins TRBV29-1 and TRBJ2-2; 9 bases map to TRBD1. J lost 1 base, V lost 7 bases, and 1 base had no gene match. The CDR3 length is 13 residues. The germline V gene encodes CDR1 SQVTM and CDR2 ANQGSEA. CDR3 coding DNA: TGCAGCGCGGACAGGGGGAACACCGGGGAGCTGTTTTTT. This translates into CSADRGNTGELFF.

This rearrangement joins TRBV11-2 to TRBJ1-4, with 7 bases that match TRBD1. The CDR3 covers 16 residues. Trimming at V came to 5 bases and at J to 4 bases, leaving 10 bases not matched to a gene. Germline-derived CDR1 and CDR2 are SGHAT and FQNNGV. The CDR3 region has the DNA TGTGCCAGCAGCCGTTACCTGGGACAGCATAATGAAAAACTGTTTTTT. Translating it yields CASSRYLGQHNEKLFF.

Worth noting for this clone: Germline and junction disagree at one end, which may indicate a read error. The chain's CDR3 is CASSPGTGGNNEQFF. In nucleotides, the CDR3 is TGTGCTAGCAGCCCCGGGACAGGGGGCAATAATGAGCAGTTCTTC. The chain has TRBV7-7 and TRBJ2-1, with 12 bases lining up with TRBD1. Germline CDR1 and CDR2: SSHAT and FNYEAQ (reference sequence). This CDR3 is built from 15 residues.

The genes are TRBV27 and TRBJ2-5, with D perhaps TRBD1 (6 bases). Trimming stripped 3 bases from V and 5 bases from J, with 10 bases between. The CDR3 length is 13 residues. Per germline, CDR1 MNHEY and CDR2 SMNVEV (reference sequence). In nucleotides, the CDR3 is TGTGCCAGCAGTTTGGGGCAGGGGGAGACCCAGTACTTC. It yields the protein CASSLGQGETQYF.

In this sample, this clone turned up once. V usage is TRBV6-6 and J usage is TRBJ2-7; tentative D call: TRBD2 (6 bases). The ends were cut back, 7 bases at V and 6 bases at J, with 19 bases in the middle. Germline loops: CDR1 MNHNY, CDR2 SVGAGI (reference sequence). The CDR3 loop spans 14 amino acids. The CDR3 DNA is TGTGCCAGCACCCACGAGCTAGCGACCGGCGAGCAGTACTTC. This codes for CASTHELATGEQYF.

This sequence joins TRBV29-1 and TRBJ1-1, with D possibly matching TRBD1 (5 bases). The CDR3 sequence is 10 residues long. Between the trimmed V and J ends, which lost 4 bases and 7 bases, there was a span of 7 bases. The germline V gene encodes CDR1 SQVTM and CDR2 ANQGSEA. The CDR3: CSVVTGEAFF. DNA for the CDR3: TGCAGCGTTGTTACAGGTGAAGCTTTCTTT.

This clone occurred a few times. V usage is TRBV11-3 and J usage is TRBJ2-7; D is perhaps TRBD1 (6 bases). The CDR3 is 14 amino acids. V lost 5 bases to trimming and J lost 3 bases, with 14 bases between them. The germline CDR1 and CDR2 sequences are SGHNT and YENEEA. The CDR3 DNA reads TGTGCCAGCAGCCCCCAGAACAGGGTCTACGAGCAGTACTTC. This translates into CASSPQNRVYEQYF.

The chain recombines TRBV18 with TRBJ1-6; D is possibly TRBD1 (6 bases). CDR1 KGHSH and CDR2 LQKENI come from the germline V gene. Trimming shortened V by 2 bases and J by 0 bases, and 11 bases separated the two germline ends. The CDR3 has 17 amino acids. CDR3 bases: TGTGCCAGCTCACCAGGGGGCGCGAGCTCCTATAATTCACCCCTCCACTTT. Protein: CASSPGGASSYNSPLHF.

The chain couples TRBV4-2 to TRBJ2-1, with TRBD2 matching over 10 bases. The CDR3 spans 17 residues. Trimming took 0 bases from V and 8 from J; bases not matched to a gene: 10. The germline V gene has CDR1 LGHNA and CDR2 YNFKEQ. In DNA, the CDR3 is TGTGCCAGCAGCCAAGATCCACCCAGCGGGAGGGGGGATGAGCAGTTCTTC. Its translation: CASSQDPPSGRGDEQFF.

This clone was counted a few times. The chain is built from TRBV28 and TRBJ2-7; D gene unclear. This CDR3 has 12 residues. V dropped 4 bases and J dropped 0 bases, with 4 bases sitting between them. CDR1 MDHEN and CDR2 SYDVKM come from the germline V gene. The CDR3 region is CASSSSSYEQYF. CDR3 sequence (DNA): TGTGCCAGCAGTTCCAGCTCCTACGAGCAGTACTTC. The whole variable domain, filled in from reference TRBV28 and TRBJ2-7, reads DVKVTQSSRYLVKRTGEKVFLECVQDMDHENMFWYRQDPGLGLRLIYFSYDVKMKEKGDIPEGYSVSREKKERFSLILESASTNQTSMYLCASSSSSYEQYFGPGTRLTVT.

The rearrangement joins TRBV7-9 to TRBJ2-1; 8 positions agree with TRBD2. The CDR3 covers 17 residues. Per germline, CDR1 SEHNR and CDR2 FQNEAQ (reference sequence). V gave up 2 bases and J gave up 4 bases; unmatched junction bases: 10. CDR3 sequence reads: CASSLWAPGLVYNEQFF. In DNA form, the CDR3 reads TGTGCCAGCAGCTTATGGGCTCCGGGACTAGTATACAATGAGCAGTTCTTC.

Comment on this clone: Other DNA sequences in the sample encode the same CDR3. The chain is built from TRBV29-1 and TRBJ1-2; D might be TRBD1 (6 bases). Germline V CDR1 and CDR2: SQVTM, ANQGSEA. The CDR3 runs 15 residues. Between the trimmed V and J ends, which lost 1 base and 5 bases, there was a span of 17 bases. This chain's CDR3 is CSVEGWQGIGYGYTF. The CDR3 DNA follows: TGCAGCGTTGAAGGTTGGCAGGGGATAGGGTATGGCTACACCTTC.

The chain recombines TRBV28 with TRBJ2-5, with D possibly being TRBD1 (6 bases). TRBJ2-7 matches the DNA end more closely, so the J call is doubtful. The CDR3 covers 14 residues. Per germline, CDR1 MDHEN and CDR2 SYDVKM. The CDR3 nucleotides are TGTGCCAGCAGTAACACAGGGTTTTCCTACGAGCAGTACTTC. Translated: CASSNTGFSYEQYF.

This clone was observed a handful of times. The chain recombines TRBV10-1 with TRBJ1-4; D unresolved. Germline lookup yields CDR1 WNHNN and CDR2 SYGVQD (reference sequence). The CDR3 totals 15 residues. V was clipped by 5 bases and J by 0 bases, with 10 bases between them. CDR3 loop: CASSSGGATNEKLFF. DNA of the CDR3: TGCGCCAGCAGTAGCGGCGGTGCAACTAATGAAAAACTGTTTTTT.

The rearrangement uses TRBV5-8 and TRBJ1-1; TRBD1 is a possible D gene (5 bases). Germline V lookup: CDR1 SGHTS, CDR2 YDEGEE. With 3 bases removed from V and 2 bases from J, the gap between germline ends came to 20 bases. The CDR3 has 17 amino acids. The DNA of the CDR3 is TGTGCCAGCAGCTACGGGGGGTCGAGGGGACCTAACACTGAAGCTTTCTTT. Its translation: CASSYGGSRGPNTEAFF.

The V call is TRBV11-2, the J call TRBJ1-2, with 7 bases fitting TRBD1. The CDR3 extends over 16 amino acids. J gave up 5 bases and V 4 bases, and 13 bases lay outside the gene matches. From germline, CDR1 is SGHAT and CDR2 FQNNGV. The CDR3 loop reads CASSSFSRQGEYGYTF. The CDR3, as DNA: TGTGCCAGCAGCTCCTTCTCGCGACAGGGAGAATATGGCTACACCTTC.

This clone appeared a few times. The chain joins TRBV30 to TRBJ1-5, with TRBD1 identical over 10 bases. Germline trimming cut 0 bases from V and 7 bases from J; bases unmatched to any gene: 9. The CDR3 is 16 amino acids. CDR1 is GTSNPN and CDR2 is SVGIG in the germline V gene (reference sequence). The CDR3 spells CAWSVLDWDRGQPQHF. The CDR3 DNA reads as TGTGCCTGGAGTGTACTTGACTGGGACAGGGGCCAGCCCCAGCATTTT.

The chain uses TRBV5-4 and TRBJ2-3, with TRBD1 matching over 9 bases. Germline CDR1 and CDR2: SGHNT and YYREEE (reference sequence). This CDR3 is 20 amino acids long. The V and J ends lost 4 bases and 0 bases, in that order; junction bases with no gene match: 18. The CDR3, as DNA: TGTGCCAGCAGCGGGGGGCTTTGGAGACAGGGGGTCGCTAGCACAGATACGCAGTATTTT. Translating gives CASSGGLWRQGVASTDTQYF.

The chain combines TRBV28 with TRBJ1-4; D remains unclear. Trimming took off 6 bases at V and 5 bases at J, with 13 bases between the two ends. The CDR3 is 14 residues long. CDR1 is MDHEN and CDR2 is SYDVKM in the germline V gene. The CDR3 protein is CASSAVFENEKLFF. For the CDR3, the DNA is TGTGCCAGCAGCGCCGTTTTTGAGAATGAAAAACTGTTTTTT.

The rearrangement uses TRBV5-8 and TRBJ1-5, with no clear D. V was shortened by 6 bases and J by 0 bases, with 10 bases between the two germline ends. Germline assignment: CDR1 SGHTS and CDR2 YDEGEE. This CDR3 contains 14 residues. Here the CDR3 DNA reads TGTGCCAGCACCCCGTATAATAGCAATCAGCCCCAGCATTTT. This gives the protein CASTPYNSNQPQHF.

J is TRBJ1-1 and V is TRBV29-1, with a weak D call TRBD1 (6 bases). Germline loops: CDR1 SQVTM, CDR2 ANQGSEA. The V end lost 6 bases, the J end lost 1 base, and 12 bases lay between the germline ends. CDR3 length equals 13 residues. CDR3 region: CSVTGVENTEAFF. The CDR3 DNA is TGCAGCGTGACAGGAGTTGAGAACACTGAAGCTTTCTTT. Supplemented by reference TRBV29-1 and TRBJ1-1, the full variable domain reads SAVISQKPSRDICQRGTSLTIQCQVDSQVTMMFWYRQQPGQSLTLIATANQGSEATYESGFVIDKFPISRPNLTFSTLTVSNMSPEDSSIYLCSVTGVENTEAFFGQGTRLTVV.

The chain is built from TRBV27 and TRBJ2-7; the match to TRBD1 covers 11 bases. Germline CDR1 MNHEY, CDR2 SMNVEV (reference sequence). CDR3 length: 15 amino acids. J was trimmed by 2 bases and V by 3 bases; bases with no gene match: 3. The CDR3 nucleotides are TGTGCCAGCAGTTTTAAGGGACAGGGGGCCTACGAGCAGTACTTC. Encoded protein: CASSFKGQGAYEQYF.

The chain links TRBV20-1 to TRBJ2-1; D gene uncertain. V lost 3 bases, J lost 9 bases, and 3 bases lay in between. Per germline, CDR1 DFQATT and CDR2 SNEGSKA (reference sequence). The CDR3 is 9 amino acids. CDR3 region: CSASREQFF. CDR3 DNA: TGCAGTGCTAGTCGTGAGCAGTTCTTC.

The chain employs TRBV28 and TRBJ1-1, with 10 bases lining up with TRBD1. The V gene's germline CDR1 is MDHEN and CDR2 SYDVKM. CDR3 length: 12 amino acids. V was clipped by 10 bases and J by 5 bases; unmatched bases: 4. The CDR3 reads CATLDRGTEAFF. CDR3 nucleotide sequence: TGTGCCACCCTGGACAGGGGGACTGAAGCTTTCTTT.

This clone was seen a handful of times. The V call is TRBV7-2, the J call TRBJ2-3, with a weak D call TRBD2 (6 bases). Trimming pared 5 bases from V and 2 bases from J, leaving 20 bases between. This CDR3 has 17 amino acids. Germline-derived CDR1 and CDR2 are SGHTA and FQGNSA. CDR3: CASSPPRGGKPTDTQYF. CDR3 nucleotides: TGTGCCAGCAGCCCCCCCCGCGGCGGGAAACCCACAGATACGCAGTATTTT.